The next 4 T cell receptor beta chains were all read from a single sample in a study of T cell repertoires in cytomegalovirus infection. TCRdb recomputed calls from the reads with MiXCR, one row per CDR3 protein. The sample includes 100,000 to 150,000 distinct CDR3 sequences, about 24% of them seen just once. No antigen has been assigned to these receptors. The sequencing input was PBMCs, sequenced either directly or after in vitro stimulation (not recorded which). The receptor source for this set is a human donor in good health (CMV status not recorded). Some clones in this sample may be carry-over from other donors' samples.

The gene calls are TRBV7-9 and TRBJ1-1; no clear D. This CDR3 is 14 amino acids long. CDR1 and CDR2 from the germline V gene are SEHNR and FQNEAQ (reference sequence). With 2 bases removed from V and 5 bases from J, the gap between germline ends came to 12 bases. CDR3 bases: TGTGCCAGCAGCTTAAATAGGGATTGGACTGAAGCTTTCTTT. Translation: CASSLNRDWTEAFF.

This clonotype was counted ten times or more. The V call is TRBV7-2, the J call TRBJ1-6, with D unclear. Germline loops: CDR1 SGHTA, CDR2 FQGNSA. V gave up 1 base and J gave up 14 bases, with 15 bases separating them. This CDR3 has 14 amino acids. CDR3 sequence reads: CASSLGPGREALHF. The CDR3 DNA sequence: TGTGCCAGCAGCTTAGGGCCGGGTCGGGAGGCCCTCCACTTT.

This clonotype has only a few counts. The V and J genes are TRBV7-2 and TRBJ2-6; D is possibly TRBD2 (5 bases). Germline V gene data show CDR1 as SGHTA and CDR2 as FQGNSA. CDR3 length: 18 amino acids. Trimming removed 1 base at V and 0 bases at J, with 13 bases between. The CDR3 nucleotides are TGTGCCAGCAGCTTAGACGGAGGAGGCATCTCTGGGGCCAACGTCCTGACTTTC. Its translation is CASSLDGGGISGANVLTF.

The chain couples TRBV18 to TRBJ1-2; the D gene is possibly TRBD1 (6 bases). Per the germline V gene, CDR1 is KGHSH and CDR2 is LQKENI. The V and J ends lost 5 bases and 2 bases respectively, with 12 bases between them. CDR3 length: 14 residues. CDR3 region: CASSATQGNYGYTF. The CDR3 coding sequence is TGTGCCAGCTCAGCCACCCAGGGGAACTATGGCTACACCTTC.